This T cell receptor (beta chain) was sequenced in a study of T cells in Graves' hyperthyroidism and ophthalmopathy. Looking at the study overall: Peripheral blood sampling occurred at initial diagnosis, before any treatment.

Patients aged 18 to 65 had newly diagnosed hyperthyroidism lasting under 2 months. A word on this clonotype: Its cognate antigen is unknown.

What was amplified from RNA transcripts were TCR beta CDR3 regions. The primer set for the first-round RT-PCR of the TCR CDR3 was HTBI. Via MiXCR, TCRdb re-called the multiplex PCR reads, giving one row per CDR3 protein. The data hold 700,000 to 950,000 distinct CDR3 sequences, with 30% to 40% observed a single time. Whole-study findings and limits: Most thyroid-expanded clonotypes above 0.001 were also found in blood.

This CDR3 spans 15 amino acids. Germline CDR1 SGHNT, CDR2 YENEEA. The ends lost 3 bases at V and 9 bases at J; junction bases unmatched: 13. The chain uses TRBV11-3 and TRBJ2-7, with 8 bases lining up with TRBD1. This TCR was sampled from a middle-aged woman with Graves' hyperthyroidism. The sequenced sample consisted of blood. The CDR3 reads CASSLGQAFREWQYF. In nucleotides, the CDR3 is TGTGCCAGCAGCTTGGGACAGGCTTTCCGTGAATGGCAGTACTTC.